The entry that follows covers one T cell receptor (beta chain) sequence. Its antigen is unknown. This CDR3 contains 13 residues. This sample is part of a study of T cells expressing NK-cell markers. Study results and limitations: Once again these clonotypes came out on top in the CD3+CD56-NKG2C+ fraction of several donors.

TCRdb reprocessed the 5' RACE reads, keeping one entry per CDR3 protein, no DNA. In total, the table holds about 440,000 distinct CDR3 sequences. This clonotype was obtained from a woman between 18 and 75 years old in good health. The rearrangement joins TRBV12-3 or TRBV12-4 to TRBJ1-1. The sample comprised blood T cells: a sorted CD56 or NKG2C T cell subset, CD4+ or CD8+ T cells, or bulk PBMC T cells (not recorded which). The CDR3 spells CASSLRTGPEAFF.